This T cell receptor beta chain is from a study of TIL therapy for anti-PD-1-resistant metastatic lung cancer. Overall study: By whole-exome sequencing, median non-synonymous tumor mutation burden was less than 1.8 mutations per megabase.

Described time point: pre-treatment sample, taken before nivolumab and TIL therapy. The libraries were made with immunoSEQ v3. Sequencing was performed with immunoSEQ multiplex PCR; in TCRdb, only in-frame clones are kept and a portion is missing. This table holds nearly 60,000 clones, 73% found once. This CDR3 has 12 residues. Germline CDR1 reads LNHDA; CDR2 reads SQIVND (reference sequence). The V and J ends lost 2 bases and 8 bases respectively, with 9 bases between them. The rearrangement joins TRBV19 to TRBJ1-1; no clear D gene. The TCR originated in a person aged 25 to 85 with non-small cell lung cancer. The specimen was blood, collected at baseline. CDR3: CASSIRAREAFF. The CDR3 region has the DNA TGTGCCAGTAGTATAAGAGCGCGGGAAGCTTTCTTT. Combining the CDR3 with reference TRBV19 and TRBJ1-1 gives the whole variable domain DGGITQSPKYLFRKEGQNVTLSCEQNLNHDAMYWYRQDPGQGLRLIYYSQIVNDFQKGDIAEGYSVSREKKESFPLTVTSAQKNPTAFYLCASSIRAREAFFGQGTRLTVV.